This paragraph covers one T cell receptor beta chain sequence. The antigen is not known. Unexposed donor CD4+ T cells date from about 2011-2018, before the COVID-19 pandemic. Isolation of CD4+ T cells took place after about 9 days in culture. Cells permitting, SARS-CoV-2 S/N and four cold-coronavirus spikes were tested on unexposed-donor CD4+ T cells. The CDR3 is made up of 14 amino acids. Germline values: CDR1 ENHRY, CDR2 SYGVKD. Trimming took 9 bases from V and 3 from J; bases not matched to a gene: 5. This sample is part of a study of CD4 T cells in relation to SARS-CoV-2 and coronaviruses. Across the whole study: PBMCs were cultured with antigen for roughly 10 days before TCR beta sequencing.

Study findings and constraints: In around 67% of donors, memory CD4+ clonotypes crossrecognized SARS-CoV-2 and at least one common cold coronavirus spike. The cross-reactivity analysis covered only spike protein, not other viral proteins.

TCRdb's copy holds only in-frame clones and misses some; the assay was immunoSEQ multiplex PCR. The data show some 23,000 clones, with 75% to 85% seen just once and 21% held by the top ten. Sequencing was carried out using CD4+ T cells from PBMCs, cultured in vitro. The rearrangement uses TRBV10-3 and TRBJ2-2; 9 positions agree with TRBD2. The origin of this receptor is a human donor in good health. The CDR3 region is CAIRRLADTGELFF. For the CDR3, the DNA is TGTGCCATTCGCCGACTAGCGGACACCGGGGAGCTGTTTTTT.